Listed below are T cell receptor beta chains from one sample, sequenced in a study of blood T cell repertoires in COVID-19. Libraries were prepared by immunoSEQ multiplex PCR; TCRdb keeps only in-frame clonotypes and omits some of them. The data show about 270,000 clones, 89% seen once. Material for sequencing was peripheral blood. The receptors originated from a man aged 50-60 years with acute or convalescent COVID-19. Both conserved end residues are part of each CDR3. D genes are given only for firm matches. Clone size is not always given. Where it is, it says once, few, many or a class for expanded clones.

NA,TRBV30,NA,TRBJ1-6,CAWSVDRTVNSPLHF,TGTGCCTGGAGTGTCGACAGGACGGTGAATTCACCCCTCCACTTT
TRBD1,TRBV18,NA,TRBJ1-1,CASSKTGPLGTEAFF,TGTGCCAGCTCAAAGACAGGGCCTCTTGGCACTGAAGCTTTCTTT
TRBD1,TRBV6-5,NA,TRBJ1-2,CAITGTGSIGYTF,TGTGCCATCACCGGGACAGGATCAATTGGCTACACCTTC
TRBD2,TRBV2,NA,TRBJ2-3,CAIATSGPPDTQYF,TGTGCCATCGCGACTAGCGGGCCCCCCGATACGCAGTATTTT
TRBD2,TRBV7-2,few,TRBJ2-1,CASSPPGLAGNNEQFF,TGTGCCAGCAGCCCGCCGGGACTAGCGGGGAACAATGAGCAGTTCTTC
TRBD1,TRBV9,NA,TRBJ2-3,CASSVGTGGTDTQYF,TGTGCCAGCAGTGTTGGGACAGGGGGGACAGATACGCAGTATTTT
NA,TRBV2,NA,TRBJ2-7,CASKVIGDEQYF,TGTGCCAGCAAAGTAATCGGGGACGAGCAGTACTTC
TRBD2,TRBV2,once,TRBJ2-1,CASRPGLAANEQFF,TGTGCCAGCAGACCGGGACTAGCTGCGAATGAGCAGTTCTTC
NA,TRBV28,NA,TRBJ1-2,CASGRTDGYTF,TGTGCCAGCGGACGGACAGATGGCTACACCTTC
NA,TRBV7-9,NA,TRBJ1-2,CAISQGMDYGYTF,TGTGCCATCTCTCAGGGAATGGACTATGGCTACACCTTC
NA,TRBV6-5,NA,TRBJ1-2,CASRTTGQFYGYTF,TGTGCCAGCAGGACGACCGGACAGTTCTATGGCTACACCTTC
NA,TRBV7-9,NA,TRBJ1-4,CASSSDSGNEKLFF,TGTGCCAGCAGCTCCGACTCGGGTAATGAAAAACTGTTTTTT
TRBD1,TRBV11-2,NA,TRBJ2-3,CASSLDRGTDTQYF,TGTGCCAGCAGCTTGGACAGGGGCACAGATACGCAGTATTTT
TRBD2,TRBV29-1,few,TRBJ2-5,CSVLTSGNVRETQYF,TGCAGCGTCTTGACTAGCGGGAACGTAAGAGAGACCCAGTACTTC
TRBD2,TRBV24-1,NA,TRBJ2-1,CATSDHSAGAYNEQFF,TGTGCCACCAGTGATCACTCAGCGGGGGCCTACAATGAGCAGTTCTTC
NA,TRBV6-2/TRBV6-3,NA,TRBJ1-5,CASSDSHSNQPQHF,TGTGCCAGCAGTGACTCCCATAGCAATCAGCCCCAGCATTTT
TRBD2,TRBV4-1,few,TRBJ2-1,CASSQPRGGNEQFF,TGCGCCAGCAGCCAACCGCGGGGGGGCAATGAGCAGTTCTTC
TRBD1,TRBV7-2,NA,TRBJ2-7,CASSKTGQGYEQYF,TGTGCCAGCAGCAAAACGGGACAGGGCTACGAGCAGTACTTC
NA,TRBV5-1,NA,TRBJ2-7,CASSLEWADPAYEQYF,TGCGCCAGCAGCTTGGAGTGGGCCGACCCAGCCTACGAGCAGTACTTC
TRBD2,TRBV6-4,NA,TRBJ2-5,CASSADSGGEVETQYF,TGTGCCAGCAGTGCCGATAGCGGGGGGGAAGTGGAGACCCAGTACTTC
NA,TRBV25-1,NA,TRBJ1-1,CASRQGLTEAFF,TGTGCCAGCAGGCAGGGACTCACTGAAGCTTTCTTT
TRBD1,TRBV10-1,NA,TRBJ2-2,CASSESTGQGVSGELFF,TGCGCCAGCAGTGAGTCTACGGGACAGGGCGTCTCCGGGGAGCTGTTTTTT
TRBD1,TRBV6-4,NA,TRBJ1-2,CASSTGTGNLYGYTF,TGTGCCAGCAGCACCGGGACAGGGAATCTATATGGCTACACCTTC
TRBD1,TRBV29-1,NA,TRBJ1-2,CSVGTGLGYTF,TGCAGCGTCGGGACAGGGCTTGGCTACACCTTC
TRBD2,TRBV4-1,NA,TRBJ2-7,CASSQAGGVIYEQYF,TGCGCCAGCAGCCAAGCCGGGGGGGTGATCTACGAGCAGTACTTC
NA,TRBV2,NA,TRBJ2-3,CASEHRETDTQYF,TGTGCCAGCGAACACAGGGAGACAGATACGCAGTATTTT
TRBD1,TRBV5-4,NA,TRBJ2-7,CASSLNRGYYEQYF,TGTGCCAGCAGCTTAAACAGGGGATACTACGAGCAGTACTTC
NA,TRBV29-1,NA,TRBJ2-6,CSAFRAGANVLTF,TGCAGCGCTTTCAGGGCTGGGGCCAACGTCCTGACTTTC
TRBD1,TRBV30,NA,TRBJ1-4,CAGDRTGGNEKLFF,TGTGCCGGAGACCGGACAGGGGGAAATGAAAAACTGTTTTTT
TRBD2,TRBV3-1/TRBV3-2,once,TRBJ2-3,CASSQTAGGPADTQYF,TGTGCCAGCAGCCAAACTGCGGGGGGGCCCGCAGATACGCAGTATTTT
NA,TRBV16,NA,TRBJ2-1,CASSLVVEQFF,TGTGCCAGCAGCCTAGTGGTTGAGCAGTTCTTC
TRBD2,TRBV12-5,NA,TRBJ2-5,CASGTGLAGQETQYF,TGTGCTAGTGGTACGGGACTAGCGGGGCAAGAGACCCAGTACTTC
TRBD1,TRBV9,NA,TRBJ1-1,CASSVQGAGTEAFF,TGTGCCAGCAGCGTACAGGGGGCCGGCACTGAAGCTTTCTTT
TRBD2,TRBV2,NA,TRBJ2-5,CASSPTLAGAHGETQYF,TGTGCCAGCAGCCCCACTTTAGCGGGGGCCCACGGAGAGACCCAGTACTTC
TRBD1,TRBV19,NA,TRBJ1-2,CASTLPGGGGGYTF,TGTGCCAGTACCCTACCAGGGGGCGGAGGAGGCTACACCTTC
TRBD1,TRBV18,NA,TRBJ1-6,CASSPSVVGGTSPLHF,TGTGCCAGCTCACCAAGTGTGGTAGGGGGCACTTCACCCCTCCACTTT
TRBD1,TRBV9,few,TRBJ1-1,CASSPHRGQRSDTEAFF,TGTGCCAGCAGCCCGCACAGGGGGCAAAGATCAGACACTGAAGCTTTCTTT
NA,TRBV9,NA,TRBJ2-2,CASSVSGVDTGELFF,TGTGCCAGCAGCGTGTCGGGGGTCGACACCGGGGAGCTGTTTTTT
TRBD2,TRBV24-1,NA,TRBJ2-3,CATSEVVSGTSTDTQYF,TGTGCCACCAGTGAGGTAGTTAGCGGGACTAGCACAGATACGCAGTATTTT
NA,TRBV19,NA,TRBJ2-2,CASSRLPTAGELFF,TGTGCCAGTAGTCGCCTACCAACGGCCGGGGAGCTGTTTTTT
TRBD2,TRBV10-1,NA,TRBJ2-1,CASSVASGGVNEQFF,TGCGCCAGCAGTGTAGCCAGCGGGGGGGTAAATGAGCAGTTCTTC
NA,TRBV3-1/TRBV3-2,once,TRBJ2-1,CASSQGRGNEQFF,TGTGCCAGCAGCCAAGGACGAGGCAATGAGCAGTTCTTC
TRBD1,TRBV5-5,NA,TRBJ2-7,CASSLGQGSFYEQYF,TGTGCCAGCAGCTTGGGACAGGGGTCCTTCTACGAGCAGTACTTC
TRBD1,TRBV4-2,once,TRBJ1-1,CASSSQGETEAFF,TGTGCCAGCAGCTCCCAGGGGGAGACTGAAGCTTTCTTT
NA,TRBV19,once,TRBJ1-2,CASSREGYYGYTF,TGTGCCAGTTCCCGGGAGGGGTACTATGGCTACACCTTC
TRBD2,TRBV18,NA,TRBJ2-5,CASSPTSGGETQYF,TGTGCCAGCTCACCAACTAGCGGGGGTGAGACCCAGTACTTC
TRBD2,TRBV7-3,NA,TRBJ2-1,CASSPNGGFTNEQFF,TGTGCCAGCAGCCCGAACGGGGGGTTCACGAATGAGCAGTTCTTC
TRBD1,TRBV6-5,once,TRBJ2-7,CASSPRDRAAYEQYF,TGTGCCAGCAGTCCCCGGGACAGGGCCGCCTACGAGCAGTACTTC
TRBD2,TRBV3-1/TRBV3-2,NA,TRBJ2-2,CASSLTGGPGELFF,TGTGCCAGCAGCCTAACGGGGGGACCCGGGGAGCTGTTTTTT
NA,TRBV5-1,NA,TRBJ2-1,CASSLAGTANEQFF,TGCGCCAGCAGCTTGGCCGGGACTGCCAATGAGCAGTTCTTC
TRBD1,TRBV5-1,NA,TRBJ1-2,CASSLGTGRKYGYTF,TGCGCCAGCAGCTTAGGGACAGGTCGAAAATATGGCTACACCTTC
NA,TRBV7-3,few,TRBJ2-1,CAIQWGGSYNEQFF,TGTGCCATTCAATGGGGTGGGAGCTACAATGAGCAGTTCTTC
NA,TRBV2,NA,TRBJ1-1,CASSARNTEAFF,TGTGCCAGCAGTGCTAGGAACACTGAAGCTTTCTTT
TRBD2,TRBV18,NA,TRBJ2-7,CASSPPGTAGEQYF,TGTGCCAGCTCACCACCTGGTACAGCGGGGGAGCAGTACTTC
TRBD1,TRBV6-5,NA,TRBJ1-5,CASRDIQGAGQPQHF,TGTGCCAGCAGAGATATACAGGGGGCGGGTCAGCCCCAGCATTTT
NA,TRBV7-9,NA,TRBJ1-1,CASSLSGKNTEAFF,TGTGCCAGCAGCTTATCAGGGAAGAACACTGAAGCTTTCTTT
NA,TRBV18,NA,TRBJ1-2,CASSPPGRANYGYTF,TGTGCCAGCTCACCACCGGGCAGGGCGAACTATGGCTACACCTTC
TRBD1,TRBV9,NA,TRBJ2-7,CASSVLSGQGYEQYF,TGTGCCAGCAGCGTCCTTTCGGGACAGGGCTACGAGCAGTACTTC
TRBD1,TRBV5-4,NA,TRBJ1-6,CASSPDRVEISPLHF,TGTGCCAGCAGCCCGGACAGGGTTGAAATTTCACCCCTCCACTTT